This passage covers 25 T cell receptor beta chains from one sample sequenced in a study of blood T cell repertoires in COVID-19. Repertoires were generated with immunoSEQ multiplex PCR, while TCRdb's copy carries only in-frame clones and drops some. Of about 170,000 clones listed, around nine tenths are singletons. The sequenced sample was PBMCs or T cells enriched from blood (not recorded which). The receptors were sampled from a woman between 18 and 30 years old who had recovered from COVID-19.

This chain connects TRBV6-2 or TRBV6-3 to TRBJ2-7, with 7 positions matching TRBD2. The V and J ends lost 6 bases and 4 bases, in that order; junction bases with no gene match: 15. This CDR3 has 16 amino acids. The germline V gene encodes CDR1 MNHEY and CDR2 SVGEGT. CDR3 amino acids: CASSPVKLAGGYEQYF. The CDR3 coding sequence is TGTGCCAGCAGCCCTGTTAAGTTAGCGGGCGGTTACGAGCAGTACTTC.

The J gene is TRBJ1-5, the V gene TRBV30; D is perhaps TRBD1 (6 bases). Trimming removed 0 bases from V and 2 bases from J, with 8 bases in between. In germline, CDR1 is GTSNPN, CDR2 SVGIG (reference sequence). The CDR3 length is 14 residues. Written as DNA, the CDR3 is TGTGCCTGGAGTGTACAGGGAGGCAATCAGCCCCAGCATTTT. It translates to CAWSVQGGNQPQHF.

V and J are TRBV19 and TRBJ2-1; 9 bases match TRBD2. Germline CDR1 is LNHDA and CDR2 is SQIVND (reference sequence). With V trimmed by 6 bases and J by 0 bases, 6 bases remained unmatched. The CDR3 totals 16 residues. For the CDR3, the DNA is TGTGCCAGTAGCGGGGGACTAGCCTTCTCCTACAATGAGCAGTTCTTC. It is translated as CASSGGLAFSYNEQFF.

This chain joins TRBV4-1 and TRBJ2-7, with D perhaps TRBD1 (6 bases). Germline V CDR1 and CDR2: MGHRA, YSYEKL. Trimming cost V 6 bases and J 5 bases, with 11 bases left between them. There are 12 residues in the CDR3. The CDR3 region is CASRDRYDEQYF. The DNA of the CDR3 is TGCGCCAGCAGAGACAGGTACGACGAGCAGTACTTC.

The chain carries TRBV4-3 and TRBJ2-2; D is possibly TRBD1 (5 bases). The germline V gene encodes CDR1 LGHNA and CDR2 YSLEER. CDR3 size: 17 residues. The V end lost 4 bases, the J end lost 1 base, and 16 bases lay between the germline ends. The CDR3 region is CASSPYLFTGNTGELFF. The CDR3 nucleotides are TGCGCCAGCAGCCCCTACCTCTTCACAGGGAACACCGGGGAGCTGTTTTTT.

This clone appeared a single time. The rearrangement joins TRBV5-6 to TRBJ2-5, with TRBD2 identical over 10 bases. The CDR3 loop spans 15 amino acids. V was pared by 1 base and J by 4 bases, with 4 bases of the junction left unmatched. Germline V gene lookup returns CDR1 SGHDT and CDR2 YYEEEE. The chain's CDR3 is CASSLRLAGRETQYF. CDR3 bases: TGTGCCAGCAGCTTGCGACTAGCGGGTAGAGAGACCCAGTACTTC.

The chain employs TRBV27 and TRBJ1-5, with D uncertain. Germline V gene sequence: CDR1 MNHEY, CDR2 SMNVEV (reference sequence). V gave up 6 bases and J gave up 4 bases, with 13 bases separating them. CDR3 length: 14 amino acids. CDR3 nucleotides: TGTGCCAGCAGCAGGTTCCCTCCTAATCAGCCCCAGCATTTT. Translated: CASSRFPPNQPQHF.

V is TRBV30 and J is TRBJ1-5; 7 nucleotides line up with TRBD1. Unmatched junction bases numbered 8, after V lost 3 bases and J lost 3 bases. The CDR3 spans 15 residues. Germline-derived CDR1 and CDR2 are GTSNPN and SVGIG (reference sequence). The CDR3 sequence is CAWSSIQGFNQPQHF. The CDR3 DNA follows: TGTGCCTGGAGCTCAATACAGGGGTTCAATCAGCCCCAGCATTTT. Looking up the rest from reference TRBV30 and TRBJ1-5 gives the full variable domain: SQTIHQWPATLVQPVGSPLSLECTVEGTSNPNLYWYRQAAGRGLQLLFYSVGIGQISSEVPQNLSASRPQDRQFILSSKKLLLSDSGFYLCAWSSIQGFNQPQHFGDGTRLSIL.

The chain has TRBV9 and TRBJ2-1; D is uncertain. The CDR3 has 15 residues. Germline CDR1 and CDR2: SGDLS and YYNGEE. The V gene lost 1 base and the J gene lost 2 bases, with 10 bases spanning the gap. Written as DNA, the CDR3 is TGTGCCAGCAGCGTATATGATGGAGCCTACAATGAGCAGTTCTTC. It is translated as CASSVYDGAYNEQFF.

Of note for this clone: One end of the junction varies from germline; a read error may be responsible. This rearrangement joins TRBV10-2 to TRBJ1-3; no clear D gene. There are 11 residues in the CDR3. Germline CDR1 is WSHSY and CDR2 is SAAADI. The CDR3 loop reads CASSDSLFRNF. For the CDR3, the DNA is TGCGCCAGCAGTGATTCTCTTTTCAGGAATTTT.

In this sample, this clone turned up once. The chain is built from TRBV6-5 and TRBJ2-5; D unclear. Germline CDR1 and CDR2: MNHEY and SVGAGI. Trimming took 8 bases from V and 5 from J, leaving 15 bases between them. The CDR3 sequence is 13 residues long. For the CDR3, the DNA is TGTGCCAGCCCGACATCCCGTTTGGAGACCCAGTACTTC. Translating it yields CASPTSRLETQYF.

This clone is a singleton in its sample. This chain connects TRBV6-5 to TRBJ2-7; TRBD1 aligns across 9 bases. Germline V gene lookup returns CDR1 MNHEY and CDR2 SVGAGI. The V gene end was trimmed by 10 bases and the J gene end by 2 bases; junction bases not matched to a gene: 9. The CDR3 has 14 residues. CDR3 residues: CATVRGTGTYEQYF. The CDR3 bases are TGTGCCACCGTAAGAGGGACAGGGACCTACGAGCAGTACTTC.

The V and J genes are TRBV7-8 and TRBJ2-1; 9 bases match TRBD2. The germline V gene encodes CDR1 SGHVS and CDR2 FQNEAQ. V was pared by 6 bases and J by 10 bases, with 22 bases of the junction left unmatched. The CDR3 runs to 18 residues. The CDR3 nucleotides read TGTGCCAGCAGGCTGGGGGGAATAGCGGGAGCTCGCCAAGGGGAGCAGTTCTTC. Amino acids: CASRLGGIAGARQGEQFF.

V and J are TRBV3-1 (or the pseudogene TRBV3-2) and TRBJ1-2, with unresolved D. From germline, CDR1 is LGHDT and CDR2 YNNKEL (reference sequence). Trimming removed 1 base from V and 5 bases from J, with 20 bases in between. The CDR3 covers 17 residues. For the CDR3, the DNA is TGTGCCAGCAGCCAAGGGTTGGGCTCTTTTTTTAATTATGGCTACACCTTC. Translation: CASSQGLGSFFNYGYTF.

The CDR3 is CAWSWGTSSYEQYF. In DNA form, the CDR3 reads TGTGCCTGGAGTTGGGGGACTAGCTCCTACGAGCAGTACTTC. The V call is TRBV30, the J call TRBJ2-7, with TRBD2 identical over 8 bases. The CDR3 is made up of 14 amino acids. Trimming at V came to 2 bases and at J to 0 bases, leaving 3 bases not matched to a gene. The germline V gene has CDR1 GTSNPN and CDR2 SVGIG (reference sequence).

This chain links TRBV7-2 with TRBJ1-2; no clear D gene. This CDR3 has 14 amino acids. V shed 2 bases and J shed 4 bases, with 11 bases lying between them. The V gene's germline CDR1 is SGHTA and CDR2 FQGNSA. CDR3 coding DNA: TGTGCCAGCAGCTTATTGGCCAGACTCTATGGCTACACCTTC. This codes for CASSLLARLYGYTF.

CDR3 nucleotide sequence: TGCGCCAGCAGCCGGAGGGACAGGGCGGGCGATGAGCAGTTCTTC. Its protein is CASSRRDRAGDEQFF. The chain recombines TRBV5-1 with TRBJ2-1, with 9 bases fitting TRBD1. The V segment lost 4 bases and the J segment 8 bases; nucleotides outside the gene matches: 10. CDR3 size: 15 residues. Germline CDR1 SGHRS, CDR2 YFSETQ.

The chain joins TRBV2 to TRBJ1-2; the D gene is possibly TRBD1 (6 bases). V was cut by 5 bases and J by 7 bases, with 17 bases left in between. This CDR3 is 14 amino acids long. Germline V gene sequence: CDR1 SNHLY, CDR2 FYNNEI. The CDR3 here is CASSFEQGSGGYTF. The DNA of the CDR3 is TGTGCCAGCAGTTTTGAACAGGGAAGTGGTGGCTACACCTTC. Together with reference TRBV2 and TRBJ1-2, the CDR3 gives the full variable domain: EPEVTQTPSHQVTQMGQEVILRCVPISNHLYFYWYRQILGQKVEFLVSFYNNEISEKSEIFDDQFSVERPDGSNFTLKIRSTKLEDSAMYFCASSFEQGSGGYTFGSGTRLTVV.

The CDR3 loop reads CASSPYTDTQYF. DNA for the CDR3: TGTGCCAGCTCACCCTACACAGATACGCAGTATTTT. The chain joins TRBV18 to TRBJ2-3; D gene unclear. The CDR3 covers 12 residues. Germline loops: CDR1 KGHSH, CDR2 LQKENI. Trimming pared 3 bases from V and 2 bases from J, leaving 3 bases between.

The genes are TRBV3-1 (or the pseudogene TRBV3-2) and TRBJ2-3, with TRBD2 as a possible D gene (6 bases). CDR1 is LGHDT and CDR2 is YNNKEL in the germline V gene (reference sequence). This CDR3 region has 13 residues. Trimming pared 1 base from V and 7 bases from J, leaving 9 bases between. The CDR3 loop reads CASSQGGGYTQYF. CDR3 DNA: TGTGCCAGCAGCCAAGGGGGAGGTTATACGCAGTATTTT.

This rearrangement joins TRBV15 to TRBJ2-2; D is possibly TRBD2 (5 bases). Trimming took 8 bases from V and 2 from J, leaving 18 bases between them. Germline CDR1 is LNHNV and CDR2 is YYDKDF (reference sequence). The CDR3 runs to 16 residues. CDR3 DNA: TGTGCCACCTCTCCGGGGTGGACGGGAAACACCGGGGAGCTGTTTTTT. Translating gives CATSPGWTGNTGELFF.

The gene calls are TRBV28 and TRBJ2-5; no definite D call. Trimming removed 4 bases from V and 7 bases from J, with 7 bases in between. The CDR3 consists of 11 residues. Germline V lookup: CDR1 MDHEN, CDR2 SYDVKM. The CDR3 coding sequence is TGTGCCAGCAGTTCATCCGGGACCCAGTACTTC. Translated, it gives CASSSSGTQYF.

The chain has TRBV19 and TRBJ2-1, with a possible D match to TRBD2 (6 bases). From germline, CDR1 is LNHDA and CDR2 SQIVND (reference sequence). Trimming removed 3 bases at V and 3 bases at J, with 15 bases between. CDR3 length equals 16 residues. The CDR3 reads CASSIPRTNFYNEQFF. The CDR3, as DNA: TGTGCCAGTAGTATTCCCAGGACTAACTTCTACAATGAGCAGTTCTTC.

DNA of the CDR3: TGTGCCAGCGCCGGACTAGTGGGCACAGATACGCAGTATTTT. Its translation is CASAGLVGTDTQYF. The chain combines TRBV27 with TRBJ2-3, with 7 bases aligning to TRBD2. Germline-derived CDR1 and CDR2 are MNHEY and SMNVEV (reference sequence). This CDR3 is 14 amino acids long. V was clipped by 8 bases and J by 1 base; unmatched bases: 6.

The chain recombines TRBV11-3 with TRBJ2-3; 15 bases match TRBD2. The CDR3 contains 16 residues. CDR1 is SGHNT and CDR2 is YENEEA in the germline V gene. V dropped 5 bases and J dropped 5; count of bases not matched to a gene: 5. CDR3 residues: CASSQRTSGRGDTQYF. The DNA of the CDR3 is TGTGCCAGCAGCCAGCGGACTAGCGGGAGGGGAGATACGCAGTATTTT.